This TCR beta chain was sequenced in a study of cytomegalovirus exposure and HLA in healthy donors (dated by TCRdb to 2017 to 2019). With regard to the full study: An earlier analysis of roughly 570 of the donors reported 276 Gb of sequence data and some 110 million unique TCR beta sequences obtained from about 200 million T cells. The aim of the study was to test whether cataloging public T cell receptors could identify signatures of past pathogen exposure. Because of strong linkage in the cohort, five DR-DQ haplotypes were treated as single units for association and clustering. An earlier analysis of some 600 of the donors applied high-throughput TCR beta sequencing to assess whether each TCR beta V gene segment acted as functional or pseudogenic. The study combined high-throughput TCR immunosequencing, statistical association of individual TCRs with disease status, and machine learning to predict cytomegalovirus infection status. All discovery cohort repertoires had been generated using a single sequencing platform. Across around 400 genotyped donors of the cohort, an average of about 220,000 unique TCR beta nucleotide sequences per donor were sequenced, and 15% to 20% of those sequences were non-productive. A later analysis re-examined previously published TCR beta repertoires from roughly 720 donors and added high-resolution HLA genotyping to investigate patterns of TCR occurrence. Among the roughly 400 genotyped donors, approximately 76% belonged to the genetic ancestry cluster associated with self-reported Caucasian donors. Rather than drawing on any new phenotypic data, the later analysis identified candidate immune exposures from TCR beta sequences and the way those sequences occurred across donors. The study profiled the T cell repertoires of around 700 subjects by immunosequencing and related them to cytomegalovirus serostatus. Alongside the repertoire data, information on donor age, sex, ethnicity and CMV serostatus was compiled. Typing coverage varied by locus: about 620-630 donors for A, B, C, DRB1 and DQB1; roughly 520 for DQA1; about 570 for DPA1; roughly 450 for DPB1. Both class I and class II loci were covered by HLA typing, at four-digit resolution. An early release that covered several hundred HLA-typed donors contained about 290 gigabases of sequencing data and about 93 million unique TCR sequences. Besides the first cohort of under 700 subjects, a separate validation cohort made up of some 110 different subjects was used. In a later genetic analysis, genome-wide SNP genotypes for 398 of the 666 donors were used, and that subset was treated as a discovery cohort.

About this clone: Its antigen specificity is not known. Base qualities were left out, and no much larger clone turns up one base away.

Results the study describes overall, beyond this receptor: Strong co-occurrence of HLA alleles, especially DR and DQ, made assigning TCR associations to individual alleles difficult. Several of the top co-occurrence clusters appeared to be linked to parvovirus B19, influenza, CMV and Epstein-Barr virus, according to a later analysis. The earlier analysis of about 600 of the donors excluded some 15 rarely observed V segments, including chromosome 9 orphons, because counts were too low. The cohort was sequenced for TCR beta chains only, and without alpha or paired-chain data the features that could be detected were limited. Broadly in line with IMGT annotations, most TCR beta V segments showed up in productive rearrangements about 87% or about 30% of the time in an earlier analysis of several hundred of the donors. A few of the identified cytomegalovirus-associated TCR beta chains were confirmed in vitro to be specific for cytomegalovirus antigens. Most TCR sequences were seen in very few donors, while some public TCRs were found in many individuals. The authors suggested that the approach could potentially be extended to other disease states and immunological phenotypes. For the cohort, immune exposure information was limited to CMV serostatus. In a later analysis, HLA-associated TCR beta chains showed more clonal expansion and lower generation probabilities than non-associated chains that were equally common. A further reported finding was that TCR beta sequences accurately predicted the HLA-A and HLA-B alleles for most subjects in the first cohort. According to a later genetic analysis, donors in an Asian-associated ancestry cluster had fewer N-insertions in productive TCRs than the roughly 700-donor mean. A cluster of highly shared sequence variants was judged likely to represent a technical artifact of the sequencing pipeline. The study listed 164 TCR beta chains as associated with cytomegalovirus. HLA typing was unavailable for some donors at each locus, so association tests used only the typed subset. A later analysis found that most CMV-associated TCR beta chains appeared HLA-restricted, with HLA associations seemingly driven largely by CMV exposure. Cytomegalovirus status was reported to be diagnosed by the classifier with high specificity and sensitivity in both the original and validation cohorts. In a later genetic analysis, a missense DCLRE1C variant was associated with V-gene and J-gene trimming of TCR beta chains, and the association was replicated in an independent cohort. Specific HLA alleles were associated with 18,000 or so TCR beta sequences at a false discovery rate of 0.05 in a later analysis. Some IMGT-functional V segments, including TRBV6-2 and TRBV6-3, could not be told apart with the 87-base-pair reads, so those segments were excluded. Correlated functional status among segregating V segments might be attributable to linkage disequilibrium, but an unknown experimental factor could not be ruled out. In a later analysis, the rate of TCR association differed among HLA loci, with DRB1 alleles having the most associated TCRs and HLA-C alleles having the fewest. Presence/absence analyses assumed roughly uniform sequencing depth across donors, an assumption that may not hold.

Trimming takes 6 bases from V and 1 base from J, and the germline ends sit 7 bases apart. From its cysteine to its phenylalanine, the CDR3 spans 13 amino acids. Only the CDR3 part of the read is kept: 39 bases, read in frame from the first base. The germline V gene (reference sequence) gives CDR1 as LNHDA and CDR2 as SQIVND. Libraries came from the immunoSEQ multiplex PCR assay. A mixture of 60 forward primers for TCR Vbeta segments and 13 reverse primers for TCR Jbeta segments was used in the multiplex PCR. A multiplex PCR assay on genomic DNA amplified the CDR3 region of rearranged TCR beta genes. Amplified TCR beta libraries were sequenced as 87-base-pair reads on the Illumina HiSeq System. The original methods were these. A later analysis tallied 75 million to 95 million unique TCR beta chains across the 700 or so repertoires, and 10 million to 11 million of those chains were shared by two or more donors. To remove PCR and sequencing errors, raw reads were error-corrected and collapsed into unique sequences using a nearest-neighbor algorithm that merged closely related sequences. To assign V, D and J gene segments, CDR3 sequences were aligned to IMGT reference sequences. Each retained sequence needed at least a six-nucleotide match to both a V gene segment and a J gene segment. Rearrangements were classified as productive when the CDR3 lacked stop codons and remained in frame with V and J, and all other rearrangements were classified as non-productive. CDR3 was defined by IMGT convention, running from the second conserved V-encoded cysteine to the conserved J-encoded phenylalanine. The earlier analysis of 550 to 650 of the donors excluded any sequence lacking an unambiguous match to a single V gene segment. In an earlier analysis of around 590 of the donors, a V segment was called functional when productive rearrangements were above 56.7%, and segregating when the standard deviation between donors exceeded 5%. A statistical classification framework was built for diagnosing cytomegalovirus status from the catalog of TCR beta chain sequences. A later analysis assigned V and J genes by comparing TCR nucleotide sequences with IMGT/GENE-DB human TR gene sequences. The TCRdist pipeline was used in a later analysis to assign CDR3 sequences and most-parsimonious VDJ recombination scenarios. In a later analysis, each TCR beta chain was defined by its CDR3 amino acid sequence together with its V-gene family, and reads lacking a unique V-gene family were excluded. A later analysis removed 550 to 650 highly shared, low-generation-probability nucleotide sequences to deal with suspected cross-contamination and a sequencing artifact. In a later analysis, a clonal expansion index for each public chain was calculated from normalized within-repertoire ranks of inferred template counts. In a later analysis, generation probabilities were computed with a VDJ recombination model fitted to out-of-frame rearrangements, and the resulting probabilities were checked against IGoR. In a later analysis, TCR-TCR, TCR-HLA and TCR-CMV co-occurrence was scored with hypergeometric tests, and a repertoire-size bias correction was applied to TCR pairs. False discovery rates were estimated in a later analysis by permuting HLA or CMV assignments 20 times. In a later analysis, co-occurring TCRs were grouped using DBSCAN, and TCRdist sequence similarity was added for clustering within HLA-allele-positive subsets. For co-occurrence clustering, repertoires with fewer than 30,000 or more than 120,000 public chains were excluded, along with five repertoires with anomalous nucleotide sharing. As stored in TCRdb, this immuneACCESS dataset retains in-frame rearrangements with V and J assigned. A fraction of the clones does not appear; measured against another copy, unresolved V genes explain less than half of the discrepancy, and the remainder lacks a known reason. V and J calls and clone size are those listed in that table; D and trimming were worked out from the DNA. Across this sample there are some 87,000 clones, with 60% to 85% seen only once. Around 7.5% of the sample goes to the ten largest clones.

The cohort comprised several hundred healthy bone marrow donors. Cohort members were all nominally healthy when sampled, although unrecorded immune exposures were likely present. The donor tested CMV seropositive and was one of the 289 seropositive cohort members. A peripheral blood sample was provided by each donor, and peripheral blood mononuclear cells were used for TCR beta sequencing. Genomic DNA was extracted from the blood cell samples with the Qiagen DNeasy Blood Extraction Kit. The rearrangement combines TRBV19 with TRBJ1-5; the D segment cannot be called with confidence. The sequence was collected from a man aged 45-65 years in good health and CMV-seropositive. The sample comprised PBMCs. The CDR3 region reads CASREQSNQPQHF. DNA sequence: TGTGCCAGTAGAGAACAGAGCAATCAGCCCCAGCATTTT.